These 32 T cell receptor beta chains originate from one sample sequenced in a study of T cell repertoires in cytomegalovirus infection. From the reads, TCRdb called clonotypes with MiXCR, one entry per CDR3 protein. The sample lists approximately 500,000 distinct CDR3 sequences, approximately 25% seen once, with about 12% in the top ten. Sequencing input: PBMCs. These receptors originate from a human donor in good health (CMV status not recorded). Some clones in this sample may be carry-over from other donors' samples.

V is TRBV4-3 and J is TRBJ2-1; no definite D call. The V and J ends lost 0 bases and 1 base respectively, with 10 bases between them. CDR1 is LGHNA and CDR2 is YSLEER in the germline V gene. This CDR3 has 16 residues. CDR3 in DNA: TGCGCCAGCAGCCAAGATTCTCCATCTTCCTACAATGAGCAGTTCTTC. It translates to CASSQDSPSSYNEQFF.

The rearrangement uses TRBV19 and TRBJ1-5; TRBD1 is a possible D gene (5 bases). V lost 4 bases and J 3 bases, leaving 13 bases between the germline ends. CDR3 length: 15 residues. Germline V gene sequence: CDR1 LNHDA, CDR2 SQIVND (reference sequence). The CDR3 loop is CASSKTRQLNQPQHF. The CDR3 DNA is TGTGCCAGTAGTAAGACCAGACAGCTCAATCAGCCCCAGCATTTT.

This chain connects TRBV5-5 to TRBJ2-2, with 8 bases identical to TRBD2. Germline CDR1 and CDR2: SGHKS and YYEKEE (reference sequence). V shed 4 bases, J shed 6 bases, and the junction held 5 bases outside the gene matches. The CDR3 is 14 residues long. Here the CDR3 reads CASSREGSAGELFF. CDR3 nucleotides: TGTGCCAGCAGCCGGGAGGGGTCCGCCGGGGAGCTGTTTTTT.

The V gene is TRBV25-1, the J gene TRBJ2-5; 9 nucleotides match TRBD1. The CDR3 spans 15 residues. The germline CDR1 and CDR2 sequences are MGHDK and SYGVNS. The V gene end was trimmed by 2 bases and the J gene end by 2 bases; junction bases not matched to a gene: 3. CDR3 sequence: CASSETGGYQETQYF. The CDR3 region has the DNA TGTGCCAGCAGTGAAACAGGGGGCTATCAAGAGACCCAGTACTTC.

This clonotype has ten or more counts. The chain carries TRBV12-3 or TRBV12-4 and TRBJ2-1; 9 bases line up with TRBD2. J was trimmed by 6 bases and V by 1 base; bases with no gene match: 13. The CDR3 sequence is 18 residues long. The chain's CDR3 is CASSLESPGTSTPNEQFF. The CDR3 coding sequence is TGTGCCAGCAGTTTAGAGAGTCCCGGGACTAGCACCCCCAATGAGCAGTTCTTC.

The V call is TRBV20-1, the J call TRBJ2-1; D ambiguous. The CDR3 consists of 11 residues. V was pared by 5 bases and J by 7 bases, with 9 bases between. Germline V gene sequence: CDR1 DFQATT, CDR2 SNEGSKA (reference sequence). The CDR3: CSASVGNEQFF. The CDR3 DNA follows: TGCAGTGCTTCTGTGGGAAATGAGCAGTTCTTC.

The chain employs TRBV23-1 and TRBJ1-2, with TRBD1 matching over 11 bases. TRBV23-1 is assigned to the ORF class and has an uncertain function. This CDR3 spans 18 amino acids. The trim removed 3 bases at V and 6 bases at J, leaving 15 bases unmatched. The CDR3 here is CASSHHTRTGGVLDGYTF. In DNA form, the CDR3 reads TGCGCCAGCAGTCACCATACCCGGACAGGGGGCGTGCTCGATGGCTACACCTTC.

The gene calls are TRBV5-4 and TRBJ2-1; the D is unclear. Trimming removed 4 bases at V and 2 bases at J, with 16 bases between. Germline assignment: CDR1 SGHNT and CDR2 YYREEE (reference sequence). The CDR3 contains 16 residues. In DNA, the CDR3 is TGTGCCAGCAGCCCGGAACAAATATGGGCCTACAATGAGCAGTTCTTC. It specifies CASSPEQIWAYNEQFF.

This clonotype was picked up many times. This chain joins TRBV7-9 and TRBJ1-1, with 9 bases aligning to TRBD1. Germline loops: CDR1 SEHNR, CDR2 FQNEAQ (reference sequence). This CDR3 has 15 residues. V gave up 5 bases and J gave up 0 bases; unmatched junction bases: 4. The CDR3 DNA reads TGTGCCAGCAGCCAAGGACAGGGGATGAACACTGAAGCTTTCTTT. Translating it yields CASSQGQGMNTEAFF.

This clonotype turned up a few times. CDR3 sequence: CSAPYREAGTDTQYF. The DNA for the CDR3 is TGCAGTGCTCCTTATCGGGAGGCGGGCACAGATACGCAGTATTTT. The rearrangement uses TRBV20-1 and TRBJ2-3; 7 bases are shared with TRBD2. Germline CDR1 reads DFQATT; CDR2 reads SNEGSKA (reference sequence). CDR3 length: 15 residues. V gave up 5 bases and J gave up 1 base; unmatched junction bases: 9.

With regard to this clonotype: A single base separates this from a much larger clone, so it may be a read error. This chain joins TRBV7-8 and TRBJ2-1; the D gene is possibly TRBD1 (6 bases). The germline CDR1 and CDR2 sequences are SGHVS and FQNEAQ. This CDR3 is built from 17 residues. The V gene lost 1 base and the J gene lost 12 bases, with 25 bases spanning the gap. CDR3 loop: CASSLGGHRVGSTVQFF. The CDR3 nucleotides are TGTGCCAGCAGCTTAGGGGGTCACAGGGTGGGATCAACTGTGCAGTTCTTC.

The chain combines TRBV5-4 with TRBJ2-5; maybe TRBD1 (5 bases). V was cut by 2 bases and J by 7 bases, with 15 bases left in between. The CDR3 runs to 14 residues. From germline, CDR1 is SGHNT and CDR2 YYREEE (reference sequence). This CDR3 reads CASSFVPTAGTQYF. The CDR3 coding sequence is TGTGCCAGCAGCTTTGTACCGACAGCAGGGACCCAGTACTTC.

This clonotype was seen repeatedly, ten times or more. This sequence joins TRBV6-1 and TRBJ1-1, with 9 bases matching TRBD1. The CDR3 totals 14 residues. V shed 7 bases, J shed 7 bases, and the junction held 10 bases outside the gene matches. Per germline, CDR1 MNHNS and CDR2 SASEGT. The CDR3 nucleotides are TGTGCCAGCATCGAACCTACAGGGGGCTTTGAAGCTTTCTTT. It specifies CASIEPTGGFEAFF.

This chain uses TRBV2 with TRBJ1-1; perhaps TRBD1 as D (6 bases). The CDR3 is made up of 13 amino acids. Trimming removed 8 bases from V and 1 base from J, with 11 bases in between. Germline V CDR1 and CDR2: SNHLY, FYNNEI. CDR3 in amino acids: CASPGGKNTEAFF. DNA of the CDR3: TGTGCCAGCCCCGGGGGCAAGAACACTGAAGCTTTCTTT.

The chain has TRBV6-2 or TRBV6-3 and TRBJ2-3, with D hard to call. The CDR3 covers 14 residues. V was trimmed by 2 bases and J by 6 bases, leaving 12 bases between them. CDR1 and CDR2 from the germline V gene are MNHEY and SVGEGT. The CDR3 spells CASSYVTHEDTQYF. The CDR3, as DNA: TGTGCCAGCAGTTACGTGACCCATGAGGATACGCAGTATTTT.

The table lists this clonotype with many counts. This CDR3 reads CASSPAPSGSLPQHF. CDR3 coding DNA: TGTGCCAGCAGTCCTGCACCTAGTGGCTCATTGCCCCAGCATTTT. The chain is built from TRBV7-2 and TRBJ1-5; D ambiguous. Germline loops: CDR1 SGHTA, CDR2 FQGNSA. Deletions cut 6 bases from V and 9 bases from J, with 21 bases between. This CDR3 comprises 15 residues.

This clonotype was picked up many times. The chain uses TRBV7-2 and TRBJ1-2; D remains unclear. The CDR3 runs to 14 residues. The ends were cut back, 5 bases at V and 0 bases at J, with 10 bases in the middle. Germline-derived CDR1 and CDR2 are SGHTA and FQGNSA. Written as DNA, the CDR3 is TGTGCCAGCAGCCCGGACGGTCCTAACTATGGCTACACCTTC. Protein: CASSPDGPNYGYTF.

This sequence joins TRBV5-4 and TRBJ2-1, with TRBD2 matching over 7 bases. Germline V gene data show CDR1 as SGHNT and CDR2 as YYREEE (reference sequence). This CDR3 region has 16 residues. V dropped 0 bases and J dropped 6; count of bases not matched to a gene: 9. Here the CDR3 reads CASSLAGWEGLNEQFF. Written as DNA, the CDR3 is TGTGCCAGCAGCTTGGCCGGGTGGGAGGGCCTCAATGAGCAGTTCTTC.

This clonotype was counted a few times. The chain uses TRBV6-2 or TRBV6-3 and TRBJ1-1, with D possibly being TRBD1 (6 bases). This CDR3 is 15 amino acids long. The germline CDR1 and CDR2 sequences are MNHEY and SVGEGT. V lost 5 bases and J lost 0, with 13 bases in between. Here the CDR3 reads CASSTVTGLNTEAFF. CDR3 bases: TGTGCCAGCAGTACTGTGACAGGTCTGAACACTGAAGCTTTCTTT.

This sequence joins TRBV12-3 or TRBV12-4 and TRBJ2-7, with 9 bases identical to TRBD1. The CDR3 has 16 amino acids. V was pared by 5 bases and J by 2 bases, with 10 bases of the junction left unmatched. In DNA form, the CDR3 reads TGTGCCAGCAGTCCACGGAACAGGGGGCCGACCTACGAGCAGTACTTC. It specifies CASSPRNRGPTYEQYF.

This chain joins TRBV7-6 and TRBJ2-5, with TRBD2 matching over 15 bases. Germline V CDR1 and CDR2: SGHVS, FNYEAQ. The CDR3 extends over 17 amino acids. J lost 4 bases, V lost 5 bases, and 8 bases had no gene match. The chain's CDR3 is CASSPRTSGRAGETQYF. CDR3 DNA sequence: TGTGCCAGCAGCCCTCGGACTAGCGGGAGGGCCGGAGAGACCCAGTACTTC.

As to this clonotype: An end of the junction does not agree with germline; a read error may underlie this. The DNA of the CDR3 is TGTGCCAGCAGCAGAGGACAGAACCCTGAAGCTTTCTTT. As protein: CASSRGQNPEAFF. This sequence joins TRBV7-2 and TRBJ1-1, with a weak D call TRBD1 (6 bases). In germline, CDR1 is SGHTA, CDR2 FQGNSA. The CDR3 extends over 13 amino acids.

This clonotype was recorded a few times. The CDR3 here is CASSYGGNSYEQYF. In DNA form, the CDR3 reads TGTGCCAGCAGTTACGGCGGGAATTCCTACGAGCAGTACTTC. The chain combines TRBV6-2 or TRBV6-3 with TRBJ2-7; D may be TRBD2 (6 bases). The CDR3 is made up of 14 amino acids. From germline, CDR1 is MNHEY and CDR2 SVGEGT. V lost 2 bases and J 1 base, leaving 9 bases between the germline ends.

The rearrangement links TRBV19 to TRBJ1-5; TRBD1 matches at 7 bases. Trimming at V came to 6 bases and at J to 2 bases, leaving 10 bases not matched to a gene. Germline values: CDR1 LNHDA, CDR2 SQIVND (reference sequence). The CDR3 consists of 16 residues. CDR3 amino acids: CASSLWRGQGNQPQHF. In nucleotides, the CDR3 is TGTGCCAGTAGCCTCTGGAGGGGGCAGGGCAATCAGCCCCAGCATTTT.

The V call is TRBV20-1, the J call TRBJ1-5; weak D call: TRBD1 (5 bases). V was shortened by 6 bases and J by 4 bases, with 13 bases between the two germline ends. The germline CDR1 and CDR2 sequences are DFQATT and SNEGSKA (reference sequence). CDR3 size: 13 residues. The CDR3 loop reads CSAELGGNQPQHF. CDR3 sequence (DNA): TGCAGTGCCGAGCTGGGGGGGAATCAGCCCCAGCATTTT.

The rearrangement joins TRBV5-1 to TRBJ2-6; a weak D match, TRBD1 (5 bases). Trimming removed 0 bases from V and 2 bases from J, with 9 bases in between. CDR1 and CDR2 (germline): SGHRS, YFSETQ. The CDR3 loop spans 16 amino acids. The CDR3 protein is CASSLDGQPGANVLTF. In DNA form, the CDR3 reads TGCGCCAGCAGCTTGGACGGACAACCTGGGGCCAACGTCCTGACTTTC.

The V gene is TRBV12-5, the J gene TRBJ2-2; D gene unclear. The germline V gene has CDR1 LGHNT and CDR2 FRNRAP. This CDR3 comprises 17 residues. V was clipped by 6 bases and J by 1 base, with 18 bases between them. The CDR3 DNA reads as TGTGCTAGTGGCTACAGCCGAGGCTACCAGAACACCGGGGAGCTGTTTTTT. Translating gives CASGYSRGYQNTGELFF. The variable domain in full, with the rest retrieved from reference TRBV12-5 and TRBJ2-2, is DARVTQTPRHKVTEMGQEVTMRCQPILGHNTVFWYRQTMMQGLELLAYFRNRAPLDDSGMPKDRFSAEMPDATLATLKIQPSEPRDSAVYFCASGYSRGYQNTGELFFGEGSRLTVL.

This clonotype was counted ten times or more. The rearrangement uses TRBV11-3 and TRBJ2-1; D is ambiguous. CDR3 length equals 14 residues. Germline-derived CDR1 and CDR2 are SGHNT and YENEEA. The V and J ends lost 5 bases and 7 bases respectively, with 15 bases between them. The CDR3 sequence is CASSRTGPENEQFF. As DNA, the CDR3 is TGTGCCAGCAGCAGAACTGGACCGGAAAATGAGCAGTTCTTC.

This clonotype was counted between two and nine times. This chain joins TRBV12-3 or TRBV12-4 and TRBJ1-1; D remains ambiguous. CDR3 size: 13 residues. Trimming removed 7 bases from V and 1 base from J, with 10 bases in between. CDR3 DNA sequence: TGTGCCAGCATTACAGATACGAACACTGAAGCTTTCTTT. Translating gives CASITDTNTEAFF.

The J gene is TRBJ2-2, the V gene TRBV20-1, with 8 nucleotides matching TRBD1. Germline assignment: CDR1 DFQATT and CDR2 SNEGSKA (reference sequence). This CDR3 is built from 14 residues. V lost 6 bases, J lost 4 bases, and 7 bases stayed unmatched. CDR3 nucleotide sequence: TGCAGTGCCGGGGCAGGGGGCGTCACCGGGGAGCTGTTTTTT. It translates to CSAGAGGVTGELFF.

This clonotype was seen only a few times. V and J are TRBV6-2 or TRBV6-3 and TRBJ2-1; D ambiguous. V was pared by 5 bases and J by 5 bases, with 7 bases between. Germline CDR1 is MNHEY and CDR2 is SVGEGT. The CDR3 covers 12 residues. CDR3 coding DNA: TGTGCCAGCAGTCCCAGCCACAATGAGCAGTTCTTC. Amino acids: CASSPSHNEQFF.

This clonotype was observed a handful of times. The J gene is TRBJ1-2, the V gene TRBV7-2; TRBD1 agrees at 7 bases. V was clipped by 2 bases and J by 6 bases; unmatched bases: 9. CDR1 is SGHTA, CDR2 FQGNSA, per germline. The CDR3 length is 15 residues. Here the CDR3 reads CASSLSRAGGDGYTF. CDR3 in DNA: TGTGCCAGCAGCTTATCCCGGGCAGGGGGGGATGGCTACACCTTC.